This TCR beta chain was sequenced in a study of blood T cell repertoires in COVID-19. As for the study in general: COVID-19 samples collected from the United States, Italy and Spain covered acute and convalescent phases. T cells, B-cell-depleted T cells, or PBMCs provided the cDNA or gDNA that served as material.

Sequencing used immunoSEQ multiplex PCR; TCRdb keeps in-frame clones, though not all of them. The sample holds hundreds of thousands of clones, around nine tenths seen once. The Seattle patients, enrolled during active infection, were followed longitudinally. Unmatched junction bases numbered 2, after V lost 0 bases and J lost 4 bases. Per the germline V gene, CDR1 is SGHRS and CDR2 is YFSETQ. The length of the CDR3 is 15 residues. The receptor comes from a woman younger than 45 with COVID-19, enrolled during active disease. This chain links TRBV5-1 with TRBJ2-1, with 9 bases matching TRBD2. Sequences were obtained from peripheral blood. CDR3 coding DNA: TGCGCCAGCAGCTTGGCTGCGGGAGGGTACAATGAGCAGTTCTTC. This sequence encodes CASSLAAGGYNEQFF.